The entry below describes one T cell receptor (beta chain). Its antigen is unknown. Base qualities are not provided; no much larger clone lies one nucleotide away. TCRbeta CDR3 regions were amplified from genomic DNA using the immunoSEQ Assay, a bias-controlled multiplex PCR. In the paper's pipeline: Within the assay, amplification of reference gene primers was used to estimate how many nucleated cells each sample contained. Sequence reads were collapsed and filtered to measure the absolute abundance of every unique TCRbeta CDR3 rearrangement. For each sample, productive Simpson clonality was calculated as the square root of Simpson's diversity index across productive rearrangements. As stored in TCRdb, this immuneACCESS dataset retains in-frame rearrangements with V and J assigned. A fraction of the clones does not appear; measured against another copy, unresolved V genes explain less than half of the discrepancy, and the remainder lacks a known reason. Clone size and the V and J calls come from that table; the DNA yielded D and trimming. This sample lists 77,000 or so clones; 75% to 85% were detected once. The ten largest account for approximately 7% of the sample.

In Seattle, one collaborating source enrolled patients while the infection was active and tracked those patients longitudinally over the course of disease. Whole blood was collected in K2EDTA tubes by collaborating institutions according to the institutions' own protocols. Collaborator samples were shipped for TCRbeta analysis as frozen whole blood, isolated PBMCs, or DNA extracted from either sample type. This sample was taken from a study of blood T cell repertoires in COVID-19 (dated by TCRdb to the early 2020s). About the full investigation: The collaborator samples originated in the United States, Italy and Spain and spanned the acute and convalescent phases of COVID-19. The material from the prospective study consisted of cDNA or gDNA derived from T cells, B-cell-depleted T cells, or PBMCs. Subjects who had been exposed to COVID-19, were actively infected with it, or had recovered from it provided the deeply sampled blood TCRbeta repertoires that made up the dataset. The repertoires were made available in a free public database intended to serve as a resource for research on the immune response to SARS-CoV-2. Samples came from the ongoing ImmuneRACE study (first 160 participants) plus 1,254 subjects from 6 global collaborators. The sample metadata nearly always contained a de-identified subject ID, COVID-19 status, age in years and sex. HLA class I and class II types, where available, came from metadata supplied by the sample provider rather than from assay-based typing.

The germline V gene provides CDR1 SGHTA and CDR2 FQGTGA. V lost 3 bases and J lost 4 bases; the stretch between them is 9 bases long. Including cysteine and phenylalanine, the CDR3 has 13 amino acids. Here the CDR3 DNA is all that survives: 39 bases in frame from base 1. The paper's findings and limits, for the study overall: Clinical and demographic metadata were provided uncurated, with the amount varying by source and participant.

The sequenced sample was peripheral blood. The sequence was collected from a man aged 25 to 40 with COVID-19, enrolled during active disease. The chain is encoded by TRBV7-3 joined to TRBJ2-5; the D gene lacks a confident call. In nucleotides, the sequence is TGTGCCAGCAGCTTCGGGTCGTCAGAGACCCAGTACTTC. Translated, it gives CASSFGSSETQYF.